These 27 T cell receptor beta chains were sequenced from one sample in a study of blood T cell repertoires in COVID-19. Clones were sequenced by immunoSEQ multiplex PCR, and TCRdb holds only the in-frame ones, with some missing. The table includes roughly 400,000 clones, over 75% detected once. Sequenced: PBMCs or T cells enriched from blood (not recorded which). All receptors derive from a man aged 25 to 40 who had recovered from COVID-19.

CDR3 nucleotide sequence: TGTGCCAGCAGCTTGGGTCCTGAGCAGTACTTC. Protein product: CASSLGPEQYF. The V and J genes are TRBV5-6 and TRBJ2-7; D uncertain. Germline CDR1 reads SGHDT; CDR2 reads YYEEEE. Trimming took 0 bases from V and 7 from J, leaving 5 bases between them. CDR3 size: 11 residues.

This chain joins TRBV4-1 and TRBJ2-1, with 8 bases lining up with TRBD2. The germline V gene has CDR1 MGHRA and CDR2 YSYEKL. V was pared by 6 bases and J by 6 bases, with 7 bases of the junction left unmatched. This CDR3 has 14 amino acids. The CDR3, as DNA: TGCGCCAGCAGAAAGCGGGAGAGCATCAATGAGCAGTTCTTC. It encodes CASRKRESINEQFF.

The CDR3 region is CASSLARDRGSGNTIYF. The CDR3, as DNA: TGTGCCAGCAGCTTGGCCAGAGACAGGGGTTCGGGAAACACCATATATTTT. The chain links TRBV5-4 to TRBJ1-3; 8 bases are a match to TRBD1. The CDR3 length is 17 residues. After removal of 0 bases from V and 4 bases from J, the junction contained 9 bases not matched to a gene. Germline CDR1 SGHNT, CDR2 YYREEE (reference sequence).

V usage is TRBV19 and J usage is TRBJ1-3; D is unresolved. There are 15 residues in the CDR3. CDR1 is LNHDA and CDR2 is SQIVND in the germline V gene (reference sequence). Trimming cost V 5 bases and J 7 bases, with 18 bases left between them. CDR3 DNA sequence: TGTGCCAGTAGTCCCTCCTCCGTCCTACGGAACACCATATATTTT. This translates into CASSPSSVLRNTIYF.

The rearrangement links TRBV3-1 (or the pseudogene TRBV3-2) to TRBJ1-2; unclear D gene. Trimming left V 0 bases short and J 4 bases short, with 6 bases between. The CDR3 has 13 residues. Germline V CDR1 and CDR2: LGHDT, YNNKEL (reference sequence). The DNA for the CDR3 is TGTGCCAGCAGCCAAGACGGTCTCTATGGCTACACCTTC. Translating it yields CASSQDGLYGYTF.

There are a few counts of this clone. The chain is built from TRBV7-9 and TRBJ2-6; D uncertain. Between the trimmed V and J ends, which lost 3 bases and 2 bases, there was a span of 11 bases. Germline V gene sequence: CDR1 SEHNR, CDR2 FQNEAQ (reference sequence). The CDR3 runs to 16 residues. This chain's CDR3 is CASSFQSAAGANVLTF. For the CDR3, the DNA is TGTGCCAGCAGCTTTCAAAGCGCGGCTGGGGCCAACGTCCTGACTTTC.

This rearrangement joins TRBV6-5 to TRBJ1-2, with D perhaps TRBD1 (5 bases). The CDR3 runs to 14 residues. V was pared by 0 bases and J by 6 bases, with 11 bases between. Germline V gene lookup returns CDR1 MNHEY and CDR2 SVGAGI. CDR3 in amino acids: CASSYSAGSNGYTF. DNA for the CDR3: TGTGCCAGCAGTTACTCGGCAGGGTCGAATGGCTACACCTTC.

The J gene is TRBJ2-7, the V gene TRBV2, with TRBD2 identical over 11 bases. This CDR3 region has 14 residues. Germline V CDR1 and CDR2: SNHLY, FYNNEI. V lost 8 bases to trimming and J lost 3 bases; unmatched junction nucleotides: 6. The CDR3 region has the DNA TGTGCCAGCGCCACCGGGACTAGCGGCTACGAGCAGTACTTC. It translates to CASATGTSGYEQYF.

The chain uses TRBV7-9 and TRBJ2-1; D is possibly TRBD2 (5 bases). V was cut by 0 bases and J by 6 bases, with 9 bases left in between. Germline values: CDR1 SEHNR, CDR2 FQNEAQ (reference sequence). CDR3 length: 14 amino acids. The CDR3 region is CASSLASSRNEQFF. DNA for the CDR3: TGTGCCAGCAGCTTAGCGTCTAGCCGCAATGAGCAGTTCTTC.

In DNA form, the CDR3 reads TGTGCCAGCAGCTCCGGGAGAGGGACCTACGAGCAGTACTTC. Protein sequence: CASSSGRGTYEQYF. The chain joins TRBV11-2 to TRBJ2-7; possible D gene TRBD2, 6 bases. Trimming took 4 bases from V and 2 from J, leaving 12 bases between them. From germline, CDR1 is SGHAT and CDR2 FQNNGV. The CDR3 loop spans 14 amino acids.

V and J are TRBV10-3 and TRBJ2-7; a possible D gene is TRBD1 (5 bases). Germline lookup yields CDR1 ENHRY and CDR2 SYGVKD. The germline V and J ends were trimmed by 10 bases and 4 bases, with 11 bases remaining between them. This CDR3 has 11 amino acids. CDR3 in DNA: TGTGCCACAAAGACAGCTTACGAGCAGTACTTC. This codes for CATKTAYEQYF.

Details on this clone: Within the sample, other DNA sequences also encode this same CDR3. V and J are TRBV6-5 and TRBJ2-7; 7 nucleotides agree with TRBD2. J gave up 4 bases and V 3 bases, and 6 bases lay outside the gene matches. CDR3 size: 14 residues. Germline CDR1 reads MNHEY; CDR2 reads SVGAGI. CDR3 DNA sequence: TGTGCCAGCAGTTATGGGGGAGGGAGGTACGAGCAGTACTTC. It codes for CASSYGGGRYEQYF.

The gene calls are TRBV27 and TRBJ1-6; D gene unclear. CDR1 and CDR2 from the germline V gene are MNHEY and SMNVEV (reference sequence). V shed 4 bases and J shed 12 bases, with 10 bases lying between them. The CDR3 spans 12 residues. The CDR3 region is CASSSWREPLHF. In DNA form, the CDR3 reads TGTGCCAGCAGTTCATGGCGGGAACCCCTCCACTTT.

This clone was counted a single time. This chain links TRBV27 with TRBJ2-2; 9 nucleotides line up with TRBD2. The CDR3 runs to 16 residues. Germline CDR1 and CDR2: MNHEY and SMNVEV (reference sequence). V was clipped by 6 bases and J by 0 bases; unmatched bases: 5. The CDR3 region is CASSPRLAANTGELFF. The CDR3 DNA reads TGTGCCAGCAGCCCTAGACTAGCGGCGAACACCGGGGAGCTGTTTTTT.

This sequence joins TRBV30 and TRBJ1-2; possibly TRBD1 for D (6 bases). The CDR3 is 13 residues long. The germline V and J ends were trimmed by 4 bases and 5 bases, with 14 bases remaining between them. Germline assignment: CDR1 GTSNPN and CDR2 SVGIG (reference sequence). CDR3 in amino acids: CAWTPRGPYGYTF. CDR3 nucleotide sequence: TGTGCCTGGACCCCCAGGGGACCGTATGGCTACACCTTC.

The V gene is TRBV28, the J gene TRBJ1-5; D is uncertain. The CDR3 is 15 amino acids. Germline assignment: CDR1 MDHEN and CDR2 SYDVKM. V was cut by 3 bases and J by 0 bases, with 9 bases left in between. CDR3 bases: TGTGCCAGCAGTTTCCAACGGTCTAGCAATCAGCCCCAGCATTTT. As protein: CASSFQRSSNQPQHF.

This chain joins TRBV28 and TRBJ1-5, with a possible D match to TRBD1 (6 bases). Trimming took 7 bases from V and 6 from J, leaving 16 bases between them. Germline CDR1 and CDR2: MDHEN and SYDVKM. The CDR3 has 14 amino acids. The CDR3 coding sequence is TGTGCCAGCAATAGGGGGGGAGTCAGTCAGCCCCAGCATTTT. Protein: CASNRGGVSQPQHF. The full variable domain, completed using reference TRBV28 and TRBJ1-5, is DVKVTQSSRYLVKRTGEKVFLECVQDMDHENMFWYRQDPGLGLRLIYFSYDVKMKEKGDIPEGYSVSREKKERFSLILESASTNQTSMYLCASNRGGVSQPQHFGDGTRLSIL.

This chain uses TRBV4-1 with TRBJ2-3; D possibly corresponds to TRBD2 (6 bases). The V end was cut by 1 base, the J end by 4 bases, with 6 bases between. CDR3 length: 13 amino acids. From germline, CDR1 is MGHRA and CDR2 YSYEKL. In DNA, the CDR3 is TGCGCCAGCAGCCAAGCGGGGGCAGATACGCAGTATTTT. Encoded protein: CASSQAGADTQYF.

This clone was detected once. V is TRBV28 and J is TRBJ2-1; 14 nucleotides align to TRBD2. The CDR3 extends over 21 amino acids. Germline CDR1 is MDHEN and CDR2 is SYDVKM. V dropped 6 bases and J dropped 1; count of bases not matched to a gene: 17. The CDR3 protein is CASSIPRTSGRRVGSYNEQFF. The CDR3 DNA reads as TGTGCCAGCAGCATACCCAGGACTAGCGGGAGGAGGGTAGGATCCTACAATGAGCAGTTCTTC. The full variable domain, in which reference TRBV28 and TRBJ2-1 provide the parts outside the CDR3, is DVKVTQSSRYLVKRTGEKVFLECVQDMDHENMFWYRQDPGLGLRLIYFSYDVKMKEKGDIPEGYSVSREKKERFSLILESASTNQTSMYLCASSIPRTSGRRVGSYNEQFFGPGTRLTVL.

The table lists this clone with a count of one. The chain is built from TRBV5-6 and TRBJ2-1, with TRBD2 identical over 9 bases. This CDR3 has 17 residues. Trimming at V came to 7 bases and at J to 7 bases, leaving 18 bases not matched to a gene. Per germline, CDR1 SGHDT and CDR2 YYEEEE. The CDR3 spells CASEEAGGPFPGNEQFF. CDR3 nucleotides: TGTGCCAGCGAGGAGGCGGGAGGGCCTTTCCCGGGGAATGAGCAGTTCTTC. Looking up the rest from reference TRBV5-6 and TRBJ2-1 gives the full variable domain: DAGVTQSPTHLIKTRGQQVTLRCSPKSGHDTVSWYQQALGQGPQFIFQYYEEEERQRGNFPDRFSGHQFPNYSSELNVNALLLGDSALYLCASEEAGGPFPGNEQFFGPGTRLTVL.

This rearrangement joins TRBV4-2 to TRBJ2-1; 11 positions match TRBD2. The CDR3 is made up of 15 amino acids. In germline, CDR1 is LGHNA, CDR2 YNFKEQ. With 3 bases clipped from V and 8 bases from J, the junction kept 6 bases outside the gene matches. DNA of the CDR3: TGTGCCAGCAGCCAGGGGACTAGCGGCCTCCATGAGCAGTTCTTC. The encoded protein is CASSQGTSGLHEQFF.

This chain uses TRBV6-5 with TRBJ2-5; TRBD2 matches at 11 bases. V was clipped by 6 bases and J by 5 bases; unmatched bases: 2. The CDR3 sequence is 13 residues long. CDR1 and CDR2 (germline): MNHEY, SVGAGI. CDR3 sequence: CASSIAGGETQYF. The DNA for the CDR3 is TGTGCCAGCAGCATAGCGGGAGGGGAGACCCAGTACTTC.

The V and J genes are TRBV2 and TRBJ2-1; 11 bases line up with TRBD2. This CDR3 is 15 amino acids long. From germline, CDR1 is SNHLY and CDR2 FYNNEI. The V segment lost 4 bases and the J segment 6 bases; nucleotides outside the gene matches: 5. The CDR3 coding sequence is TGTGCCAGCAGTGGAGAAACTAGCGGGAGCAATGAGCAGTTCTTC. It encodes CASSGETSGSNEQFF.

J is TRBJ1-6 and V is TRBV28; 7 bases are a match to TRBD1. V lost 4 bases to trimming and J lost 9 bases; unmatched junction nucleotides: 9. The germline CDR1 and CDR2 sequences are MDHEN and SYDVKM. The CDR3 is 15 amino acids. CDR3 amino acids: CASSWGTGDSSPLHF. Written as DNA, the CDR3 is TGTGCCAGCAGTTGGGGTACAGGGGATAGTTCACCCCTCCACTTT.

The chain combines TRBV6-5 with TRBJ1-5; a possible D gene is TRBD1 (5 bases). Trimming left V 7 bases short and J 2 bases short, with 15 bases between. Germline assignment: CDR1 MNHEY and CDR2 SVGAGI. The CDR3 is 15 residues long. The CDR3 coding sequence is TGTGCCAGCACTCAATCAGGGCTCGGCAATCAGCCCCAGCATTTT. Translated, it gives CASTQSGLGNQPQHF.

The chain combines TRBV18 with TRBJ1-1, with D uncertain. The CDR3 is made up of 13 amino acids. V was trimmed by 7 bases and J by 4 bases, leaving 13 bases between them. Germline lookup yields CDR1 KGHSH and CDR2 LQKENI. Here the CDR3 DNA reads TGTGCCAGCTGGCTCGAGTCAGGCACTGAAGCTTTCTTT. It specifies CASWLESGTEAFF.

The chain uses TRBV6-2 or TRBV6-3 and TRBJ1-1; D gene ambiguous. Germline V lookup: CDR1 MNHEY, CDR2 SVGEGT. The CDR3 sequence is 15 residues long. V was cut by 4 bases and J by 1 base, with 13 bases left in between. As DNA, the CDR3 is TGTGCCAGCAGTTTAAACCGACGGGAGAACACTGAAGCTTTCTTT. Its translation: CASSLNRRENTEAFF.